The sequence of this T cell receptor beta chain was determined in a study of shared clonotypes between healthy human individuals. The table came from immunoSEQ multiplex PCR; TCRdb's copy has only in-frame clones and leaves some out. The sample yields approximately 350,000 clones, around two thirds seen once. The CDR3 has 13 residues. Germline CDR1 and CDR2: SGHDT and YYEEEE. The ends were cut back, 4 bases at V and 4 bases at J, with 10 bases in the middle. The chain employs TRBV5-6 and TRBJ2-3; D possibly corresponds to TRBD1 (5 bases). Sequencing used memory CD4+ T cells sorted from blood. Subset meaning: CD45RA-negative fraction. The sequence derives from a man aged 25 to 45 in good health. The CDR3 DNA sequence: TGTGCCAGCAGCCACCAGGGCGCAGATACGCAGTATTTT. Translating it yields CASSHQGADTQYF.